These 27 T cell receptor beta chains came from one sample sequenced in a study of identical twins. TCRdb re-analysed the 5' RACE reads in MiXCR, keeping a single row per CDR3 protein. Of around 490,000 distinct CDR3 sequences listed, 13% to 15% were seen once; the top ten hold 0.8% to 1%. These data were likewise used in another study, on yellow fever vaccine responses in identical twins.

The material sequenced was CD4+ T cells sorted from blood. These receptors were taken from a woman aged 18 to 35 in good health.

V usage is TRBV15 and J usage is TRBJ1-1; maybe TRBD1 (5 bases). Germline CDR1 is LNHNV and CDR2 is YYDKDF (reference sequence). The CDR3 consists of 15 residues. Trimming shortened V by 9 bases and J by 1 base, and 18 bases separated the two germline ends. The chain's CDR3 is CATTHGGDRNTEAFF. The CDR3 DNA sequence: TGTGCCACAACCCACGGGGGAGACAGGAACACTGAAGCTTTCTTT.

This clonotype was picked up a small number of times. This chain links TRBV5-5 with TRBJ1-6; possibly TRBD1 for D (5 bases). The germline gives CDR1 SGHKS, CDR2 YYEKEE (reference sequence). This CDR3 has 15 amino acids. V was trimmed by 2 bases and J by 5 bases, leaving 11 bases between them. The CDR3 reads CASSFRDPDNSPLHF. CDR3 sequence (DNA): TGTGCCAGCAGCTTCCGGGACCCAGATAATTCACCCCTCCACTTT.

Ten or more counts support this clonotype. This chain uses TRBV2 with TRBJ1-4; tentatively, D is TRBD1 (5 bases). The CDR3 has 16 amino acids. Germline assignment: CDR1 SNHLY and CDR2 FYNNEI. The V end was cut by 4 bases, the J end by 3 bases, with 15 bases between. The CDR3 is CASSGSMMGPNEKLFF. In DNA form, the CDR3 reads TGTGCCAGCAGTGGCTCTATGATGGGACCTAATGAAAAACTGTTTTTT.

V and J are TRBV29-1 and TRBJ2-5, with TRBD1 matching 9 bases. Germline V gene lookup returns CDR1 SQVTM and CDR2 ANQGSEA. This CDR3 comprises 13 residues. V shed 4 bases, J shed 3 bases, and the junction held 3 bases outside the gene matches. The CDR3 bases are TGCAGCGTTGGTGGGACAGGGAAAGAGACCCAGTACTTC. This translates into CSVGGTGKETQYF.

This sequence joins TRBV28 and TRBJ2-1; D perhaps matches TRBD2 (6 bases). This CDR3 has 14 residues. Germline CDR1 MDHEN, CDR2 SYDVKM. V lost 4 bases to trimming and J lost 7 bases, with 14 bases between them. In nucleotides, the CDR3 is TGTGCCAGCAGTTCTTCCCCTAGCGAGAATGAGCAGTTCTTC. This codes for CASSSSPSENEQFF. The full variable domain, in which reference TRBV28 and TRBJ2-1 provide the parts outside the CDR3, is DVKVTQSSRYLVKRTGEKVFLECVQDMDHENMFWYRQDPGLGLRLIYFSYDVKMKEKGDIPEGYSVSREKKERFSLILESASTNQTSMYLCASSSSPSENEQFFGPGTRLTVL.

There are a few counts of this clonotype. The chain recombines TRBV6-1 with TRBJ2-3; D not certain. Trimming stripped 6 bases from V and 4 bases from J, with 20 bases between. Germline CDR1 MNHNS, CDR2 SASEGT. The CDR3 length is 16 residues. CDR3 sequence reads: CASSRGSFQGADTQYF. The CDR3 region has the DNA TGTGCCAGCAGCCGCGGATCTTTCCAAGGCGCAGATACGCAGTATTTT.

This clonotype was seen at least ten times. The genes are TRBV11-2 and TRBJ2-1, with 8 bases that match TRBD2. Germline V gene sequence: CDR1 SGHAT, CDR2 FQNNGV. The CDR3 runs 13 residues. V shed 0 bases and J 14 bases; nucleotides not matched to a gene: 6. The CDR3 reads CASSLDPSGSKFF. DNA of the CDR3: TGTGCCAGCAGCTTAGATCCCAGCGGGAGTAAGTTCTTC. Based on the CDR3 plus reference TRBV11-2 and TRBJ2-1, the full variable domain is EAGVAQSPRYKIIEKRQSVAFWCNPISGHATLYWYQQILGQGPKLLIQFQNNGVVDDSQLPKDRFSAERLKGVDSTLKIQPAKLEDSAVYLCASSLDPSGSKFFGPGTRLTVL.

The chain joins TRBV9 to TRBJ2-7, with D perhaps matching TRBD2 (5 bases). Germline values: CDR1 SGDLS, CDR2 YYNGEE. Trimming took 5 bases from V and 2 from J, leaving 14 bases between them. CDR3 size: 14 residues. The CDR3 coding sequence is TGTGCCAGCAGTGCCTCGGGGATAGCCTACGAGCAGTACTTC. Protein: CASSASGIAYEQYF.

This clonotype appeared a few times. J is TRBJ2-1 and V is TRBV7-2; 16 bases align to TRBD2. Germline V gene data show CDR1 as SGHTA and CDR2 as FQGNSA. V shed 3 bases, J shed 0 bases, and the junction held 14 bases outside the gene matches. The CDR3 length is 22 residues. CDR3 amino acids: CASSFPEPGTSGGASSYNEQFF. The CDR3 DNA reads as TGTGCCAGCAGCTTCCCTGAGCCCGGGACTAGCGGGGGGGCCAGCTCCTACAATGAGCAGTTCTTC.

The chain joins TRBV5-1 to TRBJ2-4, with a tentative D call TRBD1 (5 bases). Germline values: CDR1 SGHRS, CDR2 YFSETQ. The V gene lost 1 base and the J gene lost 0 bases, with 8 bases spanning the gap. The CDR3 length is 15 residues. This CDR3 is CASSLPREAKNIQYF. CDR3 sequence (DNA): TGCGCCAGCAGCTTGCCCAGGGAAGCCAAAAACATTCAGTACTTC.

This sequence joins TRBV20-1 and TRBJ1-1; possible D gene TRBD1, 5 bases. The V gene lost 5 bases and the J gene lost 0 bases, with 13 bases spanning the gap. Germline CDR1 DFQATT, CDR2 SNEGSKA (reference sequence). The CDR3 has 14 residues. CDR3 nucleotides: TGCAGTGCTCCGGGGCGCCAGCTGAACACTGAAGCTTTCTTT. Translating it yields CSAPGRQLNTEAFF.

The CDR3 sequence is CATSGLWDTQYF. The CDR3 region has the DNA TGTGCCACCAGTGGTTTATGGGATACGCAGTATTTT. This chain links TRBV24-1 with TRBJ2-3; D not resolved. V gave up 5 bases and J gave up 6 bases, with 8 bases separating them. Germline values: CDR1 KGHDR, CDR2 SFDVKD. This CDR3 spans 12 amino acids.

Ten or more counts support this clonotype. The V call is TRBV6-2 or TRBV6-3, the J call TRBJ2-1; TRBD2 matches 7 bases. CDR1 MNHEY and CDR2 SVGEGT come from the germline V gene. The CDR3 loop spans 15 amino acids. Trimming took 4 bases from V and 0 from J; bases not matched to a gene: 3. CDR3 DNA sequence: TGTGCCAGCAGTTCGTGGGGGGGCTCCTACAATGAGCAGTTCTTC. The encoded protein is CASSSWGGSYNEQFF.

V and J are TRBV3-1 and TRBJ2-1, with 12 bases lining up with TRBD2. The junction had 6 bases not matched to a gene; V was cut back by 5 bases and J by 7 bases. Per germline, CDR1 LGHDT and CDR2 YNNKEL (reference sequence). This CDR3 comprises 15 residues. CDR3 nucleotides: TGTGCCAGCAGCGCTTGGACTAGCGGGATAAATGAGCAGTTCTTC. This codes for CASSAWTSGINEQFF.

The chain carries TRBV5-6 and TRBJ2-5; D not resolved. The CDR3 runs to 14 residues. Between the trimmed V and J ends, which lost 6 bases and 7 bases, there was a span of 19 bases. From germline, CDR1 is SGHDT and CDR2 YYEEEE. The CDR3 protein is CASNKPDGKRTQYF. The DNA for the CDR3 is TGTGCCAGCAACAAGCCGGACGGTAAACGGACCCAGTACTTC.

This clonotype occurred a few times. J is TRBJ2-3 and V is TRBV20-1; 10 bases are a match to TRBD2. The CDR3 sequence is 15 residues long. Germline V gene sequence: CDR1 DFQATT, CDR2 SNEGSKA (reference sequence). The trim removed 3 bases at V and 4 bases at J, leaving 7 bases unmatched. The CDR3 DNA sequence: TGCAGTGCTAGCCAGCGGGAGGGCCGGGCAGATACGCAGTATTTT. Translating it yields CSASQREGRADTQYF.

The chain has TRBV7-2 and TRBJ2-1; the match to TRBD2 covers 10 bases. The V gene's germline CDR1 is SGHTA and CDR2 FQGNSA. The CDR3 has 16 residues. V was clipped by 1 base and J by 8 bases; unmatched bases: 8. In DNA, the CDR3 is TGTGCCAGCAGCTTAGACCTTAGCGGGAGGAGCTATGAGCAGTTCTTC. As protein: CASSLDLSGRSYEQFF.

A few counts support this clonotype. The rearrangement joins TRBV4-1 to TRBJ2-3; the match to TRBD2 covers 8 bases. The CDR3 is 18 residues long. J was trimmed by 2 bases and V by 0 bases; bases with no gene match: 10. Germline lookup yields CDR1 MGHRA and CDR2 YSYEKL. This CDR3 is CASSQDIAGRRLTDTQYF. CDR3 DNA: TGCGCCAGCAGCCAAGATATAGCGGGACGTAGACTCACAGATACGCAGTATTTT.

This chain uses TRBV4-3 with TRBJ2-3; D is unclear. CDR3 length: 15 residues. The germline gives CDR1 LGHNA, CDR2 YSLEER. The V and J ends lost 2 bases and 2 bases respectively, with 11 bases between them. CDR3 in DNA: TGCGCCAGCAGCCAATATCGGCGAAACACAGATACGCAGTATTTT. It is translated as CASSQYRRNTDTQYF.

The chain couples TRBV11-2 to TRBJ1-2; D possibly corresponds to TRBD1 (5 bases). The germline V gene has CDR1 SGHAT and CDR2 FQNNGV. This CDR3 comprises 16 residues. The V and J ends lost 6 bases and 1 base respectively, with 18 bases between them. CDR3: CASRSPGLSVNYGYTF. In nucleotides, the CDR3 is TGTGCCAGCAGATCACCGGGACTGTCTGTTAACTATGGCTACACCTTC.

V gene TRBV18 combines with J gene TRBJ1-1; D remains ambiguous. Germline V gene data show CDR1 as KGHSH and CDR2 as LQKENI. This CDR3 region has 11 residues. Trimming removed 1 base at V and 10 bases at J, with 7 bases between. The CDR3 loop reads CASSPQAGAFF. The CDR3 DNA is TGTGCCAGCTCACCACAGGCAGGAGCTTTCTTT.

V is TRBV6-1 and J is TRBJ2-3, with D possibly TRBD2 on 6 matching bases. This CDR3 comprises 14 residues. Trimming shortened V by 7 bases and J by 7 bases, and 18 bases separated the two germline ends. In germline, CDR1 is MNHNS, CDR2 SASEGT. In DNA form, the CDR3 reads TGTGCCAGCACCTACGGGAGAGCCCCCAATACGCAGTATTTT. Translation gives CASTYGRAPNTQYF.

This clonotype turned up a few times. The chain recombines TRBV4-3 with TRBJ2-3; 8 nucleotides line up with TRBD2. CDR3 size: 16 residues. Germline values: CDR1 LGHNA, CDR2 YSLEER. V lost 1 base, J lost 0 bases, and 3 bases stayed unmatched. CDR3 loop: CASSQGSGTSTDTQYF. The CDR3 nucleotides are TGCGCCAGCAGCCAAGGTAGCGGGACTAGCACAGATACGCAGTATTTT.

This clonotype showed up many times. The genes are TRBV7-8 and TRBJ1-4, with 7 bases that match TRBD1. The CDR3 runs 15 residues. V gave up 5 bases and J gave up 5 bases; unmatched junction bases: 8. CDR1 is SGHVS and CDR2 is FQNEAQ in the germline V gene. The CDR3 loop is CASSVRQGLNEKLFF. The CDR3 nucleotides read TGTGCCAGCAGCGTCCGACAGGGACTAAATGAAAAACTGTTTTTT.

This clonotype appeared a few times. This chain joins TRBV4-3 and TRBJ2-5; TRBD1 agrees at 9 bases. V trimming: 0 bases; J trimming: 0 bases; junction bases outside the gene matches: 2. The CDR3 has 16 amino acids. Germline assignment: CDR1 LGHNA and CDR2 YSLEER. This CDR3 reads CASSQEGQGYQETQYF. CDR3 sequence (DNA): TGCGCCAGCAGCCAAGAGGGACAGGGCTACCAAGAGACCCAGTACTTC.

The rearrangement joins TRBV5-5 to TRBJ2-2; the match to TRBD2 covers 10 bases. CDR3 length equals 15 residues. Germline loops: CDR1 SGHKS, CDR2 YYEKEE (reference sequence). Trimming at V came to 6 bases and at J to 1 base, leaving 3 bases not matched to a gene. CDR3 DNA: TGTGCCAGCAAACGGACTAGCGGGAACACCGGGGAGCTGTTTTTT. This translates into CASKRTSGNTGELFF.

Only a few counts were recorded for this clonotype. This chain joins TRBV18 and TRBJ2-1; D is undetermined. Germline CDR1 is KGHSH and CDR2 is LQKENI. Trimming left V 3 bases short and J 6 bases short, with 6 bases between. This CDR3 is built from 12 residues. CDR3 region: CASSPVGNEQFF. The CDR3 DNA is TGTGCCAGCTCACCCGTGGGCAATGAGCAGTTCTTC.